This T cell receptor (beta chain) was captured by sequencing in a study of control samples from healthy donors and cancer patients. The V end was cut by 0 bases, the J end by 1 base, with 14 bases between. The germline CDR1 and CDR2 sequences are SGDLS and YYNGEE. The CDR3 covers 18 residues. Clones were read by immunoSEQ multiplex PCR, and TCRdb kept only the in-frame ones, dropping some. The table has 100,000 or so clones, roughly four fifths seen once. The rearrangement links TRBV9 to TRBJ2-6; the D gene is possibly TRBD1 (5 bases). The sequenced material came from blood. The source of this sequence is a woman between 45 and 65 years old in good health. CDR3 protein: CASSVEIGAGSGANVLTF. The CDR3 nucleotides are TGTGCCAGCAGCGTAGAGATTGGGGCAGGGTCTGGGGCCAACGTCCTGACTTTC.